Below are 17 T cell receptor beta chains sequenced from a single sample in a study of cytomegalovirus exposure and HLA in healthy donors. PCR was performed using 60 Vbeta and 13 Jbeta primers. Sequencing used immunoSEQ multiplex PCR; TCRdb keeps in-frame clones, though not all of them. In the table there are about 120,000 clones, 81% of which are singletons. Sequenced sample: PBMCs. These TCRs come from a man aged 35-49 years in good health and CMV-seronegative.

The V call is TRBV27, the J call TRBJ2-6; 8 bases align to TRBD1. Trimming at V came to 5 bases and at J to 2 bases, leaving 11 bases not matched to a gene. The germline gives CDR1 MNHEY, CDR2 SMNVEV (reference sequence). This CDR3 is 18 amino acids long. CDR3 residues: CASSPSGQARAGANVLTF. For the CDR3, the DNA is TGTGCCAGCAGTCCATCGGGACAGGCGAGGGCTGGGGCCAACGTCCTGACTTTC.

The J gene is TRBJ2-2, the V gene TRBV4-3; D is ambiguous. The CDR3 is made up of 15 amino acids. V was shortened by 0 bases and J by 5 bases, with 10 bases between the two germline ends. Germline assignment: CDR1 LGHNA and CDR2 YSLEER. The CDR3 region is CASSQDGRRTGELFF. The CDR3 DNA reads as TGCGCCAGCAGCCAAGATGGGCGAAGGACCGGGGAGCTGTTTTTT.

This clone has more than one count but fewer than ten. The gene calls are TRBV28 and TRBJ1-2; D perhaps matches TRBD1 (5 bases). V was trimmed by 5 bases and J by 3 bases, leaving 10 bases between them. Germline CDR1 and CDR2: MDHEN and SYDVKM. The CDR3 has 13 residues. The CDR3 DNA sequence: TGTGCCAGCAGTCCTGGGGGGGACTATGGCTACACCTTC. The encoded protein is CASSPGGDYGYTF.

The chain joins TRBV6-5 to TRBJ2-5; tentative D call: TRBD2 (6 bases). The CDR3 length is 15 residues. Trimming stripped 5 bases from V and 5 bases from J, with 18 bases between. Germline-derived CDR1 and CDR2 are MNHEY and SVGAGI. The CDR3 is CASSPSGGSSETQYF. The CDR3 DNA follows: TGTGCCAGCAGTCCTTCTGGGGGGTCGTCGGAGACCCAGTACTTC.

The sample holds one count of this clone. This chain connects TRBV19 to TRBJ2-3; 7 bases map to TRBD2. Germline V gene data show CDR1 as LNHDA and CDR2 as SQIVND (reference sequence). Unmatched junction bases numbered 9, after V lost 6 bases and J lost 6 bases. The CDR3 spans 14 residues. The CDR3 protein is CASRFTGGPDTQYF. The CDR3 DNA is TGTGCCAGTAGGTTTACGGGAGGTCCGGATACGCAGTATTTT.

The chain links TRBV5-1 to TRBJ1-2; TRBD1 might be the D (5 bases). Trimming removed 0 bases at V and 5 bases at J, with 11 bases between. Germline-derived CDR1 and CDR2 are SGHRS and YFSETQ. This CDR3 spans 14 amino acids. The CDR3 coding sequence is TGCGCCAGCAGCTTGGCCCGGTCAGGGTATGGCTACACCTTC. This encodes CASSLARSGYGYTF.

The V gene is TRBV5-4, the J gene TRBJ1-3, with 12 nucleotides matching TRBD1. The CDR3 runs to 16 residues. V was pared by 4 bases and J by 0 bases, with 2 bases of the junction left unmatched. Germline CDR1 reads SGHNT; CDR2 reads YYREEE (reference sequence). CDR3: CASSGTGGNSGNTIYF. The CDR3 nucleotides are TGTGCCAGCAGCGGGACAGGGGGCAACTCTGGAAACACCATATATTTT.

The rearrangement links TRBV27 to TRBJ1-2; D possibly corresponds to TRBD1 (6 bases). Between the trimmed V and J ends, which lost 5 bases and 1 base, there was a span of 14 bases. There are 15 residues in the CDR3. Looked up from germline, CDR1 is MNHEY and CDR2 is SMNVEV (reference sequence). In DNA form, the CDR3 reads TGTGCCAGCAGTCCCCCAGGACAGAGTAACTATGGCTACACCTTC. It yields the protein CASSPPGQSNYGYTF.

The chain has TRBV5-1 and TRBJ2-1; TRBD1 matches at 7 bases. Per the germline V gene, CDR1 is SGHRS and CDR2 is YFSETQ. V was pared by 7 bases and J by 5 bases, with 9 bases of the junction left unmatched. The CDR3 length is 14 residues. The CDR3 region is CASAGTVPDNEQFF. The CDR3 DNA reads TGCGCCAGCGCCGGGACAGTCCCCGACAATGAGCAGTTCTTC.

V usage is TRBV7-8 and J usage is TRBJ1-4; D may be TRBD1 (6 bases). The V end lost 5 bases, the J end lost 5 bases, and 15 bases lay between the germline ends. The CDR3 runs to 15 residues. Per the germline V gene, CDR1 is SGHVS and CDR2 is FQNEAQ. DNA for the CDR3: TGTGCCAGCAGCCTTCAGGGGATGTCCAATGAAAAACTGTTTTTT. Translation: CASSLQGMSNEKLFF.

Of note for this clone: The sample contains more than one DNA sequence encoding this CDR3. This chain uses TRBV6-5 with TRBJ2-5, with a possible D match to TRBD1 (7 bases). V dropped 3 bases and J dropped 1 base, with 12 bases sitting between them. This CDR3 is built from 15 residues. The germline CDR1 and CDR2 sequences are MNHEY and SVGAGI. The CDR3 bases are TGTGCCAGCAGTTATTCGCGGGACAGCCAAGAGACCCAGTACTTC. Amino acid sequence: CASSYSRDSQETQYF.

The CDR3 DNA reads as TGTGCCAGCACTCGGACAGGCTCCTACGAGCAGTACTTC. Protein sequence: CASTRTGSYEQYF. This chain links TRBV28 with TRBJ2-7, with 7 bases aligning to TRBD1. This CDR3 spans 13 amino acids. The V segment lost 7 bases and the J segment 0 bases; nucleotides outside the gene matches: 3. Germline assignment: CDR1 MDHEN and CDR2 SYDVKM.

This clone has only one observation. V usage is TRBV27 and J usage is TRBJ2-5, with D maybe TRBD2 (6 bases). Trimming removed 2 bases at V and 5 bases at J, with 9 bases between. The CDR3 is made up of 13 amino acids. Germline values: CDR1 MNHEY, CDR2 SMNVEV (reference sequence). CDR3 in DNA: TGTGCCAGCAGTTTAAGGAGGGGCGAGACCCAGTACTTC. Its translation is CASSLRRGETQYF.

To note about this clone: The junction shows a germline mismatch at one end, possibly a read error. The chain is built from TRBV5-6 and TRBJ2-1; 12 nucleotides match TRBD2. CDR1 is SGHDT, CDR2 YYEEEE, per germline. CDR3 length: 17 amino acids. This CDR3 is CASSYTPSSGRANEQLF. CDR3 coding DNA: TGTGCCAGCAGCTATACACCCTCTAGCGGGAGGGCGAATGAGCAGCTCTTC. Full variable domain (rest looked up from reference TRBV5-6 and TRBJ2-1): DAGVTQSPTHLIKTRGQQVTLRCSPKSGHDTVSWYQQALGQGPQFIFQYYEEEERQRGNFPDRFSGHQFPNYSSELNVNALLLGDSALYLCASSYTPSSGRANEQLFGPGTRLTVL.

The gene calls are TRBV4-1 and TRBJ1-5; 9 nucleotides align to TRBD1. Trimming removed 1 base from V and 11 bases from J; junction bases left unmatched: 12. CDR1 and CDR2 from the germline V gene are MGHRA and YSYEKL. The CDR3 is 16 amino acids. This CDR3 is CASSQGLGQGGQSQHF. CDR3 nucleotides: TGCGCCAGCAGCCAAGGCCTGGGACAGGGAGGACAGTCCCAGCATTTT.

This clone was observed a few times. V gene TRBV27 combines with J gene TRBJ2-2, with 11 bases identical to TRBD2. The CDR3 is made up of 15 amino acids. Germline CDR1 reads MNHEY; CDR2 reads SMNVEV (reference sequence). Trimming cost V 6 bases and J 6 bases; bases outside gene matches: 6. In DNA form, the CDR3 reads TGTGCCAGCAGGACTAGCGGGGCCCCTCCCGGGGAGCTGTTTTTT. Residues: CASRTSGAPPGELFF.

The chain employs TRBV2 and TRBJ2-5; perhaps TRBD2 as D (5 bases). Trimming shortened V by 6 bases and J by 2 bases, and 7 bases separated the two germline ends. The CDR3 spans 12 residues. Germline V gives CDR1 SNHLY, CDR2 FYNNEI. CDR3: CASRAEQETQYF. In nucleotides, the CDR3 is TGTGCCAGCAGAGCGGAACAAGAGACCCAGTACTTC.